These 5 T cell receptor beta chains originate from one sample sequenced in a study of blood T cell repertoires in COVID-19. Sequenced by immunoSEQ multiplex PCR; TCRdb stores in-frame clones only, minus some. The table lists roughly 63,000 clones, 80% to 90% of them singletons. Material: peripheral blood. These receptors originate from a man over 45 with acute or convalescent COVID-19.

This chain connects TRBV19 to TRBJ1-5; TRBD1 matches at 8 bases. Germline CDR1 reads LNHDA; CDR2 reads SQIVND (reference sequence). The CDR3 covers 16 residues. After removal of 5 bases from V and 4 bases from J, the junction contained 10 bases not matched to a gene. The CDR3 DNA sequence: TGTGCCAGTAGTCGTCTCGGGACAGGAACTAATCAGCCCCAGCATTTT. This sequence encodes CASSRLGTGTNQPQHF. The full variable domain, rest sourced from reference TRBV19 and TRBJ1-5, is DGGITQSPKYLFRKEGQNVTLSCEQNLNHDAMYWYRQDPGQGLRLIYYSQIVNDFQKGDIAEGYSVSREKKESFPLTVTSAQKNPTAFYLCASSRLGTGTNQPQHFGDGTRLSIL.

The chain carries TRBV3-1 (or the pseudogene TRBV3-2) and TRBJ1-3; possible D gene TRBD1, 5 bases. Germline CDR1 and CDR2: LGHDT and YNNKEL (reference sequence). Between the trimmed V and J ends, which lost 1 base and 0 bases, there was a span of 13 bases. The CDR3 totals 17 residues. DNA for the CDR3: TGTGCCAGCAGCCAAGTTCAGGACACAGTCTCTGGAAACACCATATATTTT. Translating it yields CASSQVQDTVSGNTIYF.

The chain joins TRBV7-9 to TRBJ1-6, with TRBD1 matching over 7 bases. This CDR3 contains 15 residues. Germline CDR1 and CDR2: SEHNR and FQNEAQ (reference sequence). V was clipped by 5 bases and J by 10 bases; unmatched bases: 11. The CDR3 reads CASSLQTGSESPLHF. The CDR3 region has the DNA TGTGCCAGCAGCCTACAGACAGGGAGTGAATCACCCCTCCACTTT.

V usage is TRBV7-9 and J usage is TRBJ1-2; no definite D call. This CDR3 comprises 14 residues. Trimming removed 1 base from V and 0 bases from J, with 6 bases in between. Germline CDR1 and CDR2: SEHNR and FQNEAQ (reference sequence). CDR3 coding DNA: TGTGCCAGCAGCTTAGTAGCAGCTAACTATGGCTACACCTTC. It codes for CASSLVAANYGYTF.

Only a few counts were recorded for this clone. The rearrangement links TRBV6-5 to TRBJ1-3; D possibly corresponds to TRBD1 (5 bases). The CDR3 contains 14 residues. From germline, CDR1 is MNHEY and CDR2 SVGAGI. Trimming took 5 bases from V and 2 from J, leaving 10 bases between them. The CDR3 nucleotides read TGTGCCAGCAGTCGCGACAGAACTGGAAACACCATATATTTT. Protein sequence: CASSRDRTGNTIYF.